This T cell receptor beta chain was documented in a study of T-cell memory formation after mild COVID-19. Broader study findings: A second wave expanding day 15 to 37 was CD4+-biased; contracting clones were balanced. CM and EM subsets held most contracting CD4+ clones; EMRA held CD8+ ones.

Constant-segment primers were used for 5'RACE, and the resulting TCR alpha and TCR beta cDNA libraries carried sample barcodes and UMIs. TCRdb fed the 5' RACE reads into MiXCR, producing one record per CDR3 protein. The sample holds 550,000 to 700,000 distinct CDR3 sequences, approximately 15% seen once. This clonotype came up a few times. Its cognate antigen is unknown. V lost 2 bases and J lost 3, with 18 bases in between. The CDR3 spans 17 residues. This clonotype was obtained from an adult woman who had mild COVID-19 (a few samples of this study predate the infection). Cell type and time point are not known. The rearrangement links TRBV12-3 or TRBV12-4 to TRBJ2-3; D might be TRBD1 or TRBD2, each matching 5 bases. The material sequenced was PBMCs or a T cell subset sorted from them (not recorded which). DNA of the CDR3: TGTGCCAGCAGTTTACACCCCTACGGCAGGGAGACAGATACGCAGTATTTT. It specifies CASSLHPYGRETDTQYF.